The table lists the clone carrying this T cell receptor beta chain with a count of one. Its antigen remains unknown. The record originates from a study of vaccination and CD4 T cells after COVID-19. Background on the study: Nasal swab PCR identified SARS-CoV-2 in the convalescent patients, of whom several were mild and one severe.

Treatment here: roughly ten-day PBMC culture with coronavirus spike peptide pools or control peptides (ViraFEST assay). Expansion of antigen-specific T cells with peptide pools by ViraFEST preceded sequencing of TCRs. US Alpha, Beta and Delta variants postdated the positive PCR dates, which ran from March to December 2020. There are 14 residues in the CDR3. The germline V gene encodes CDR1 SGHRS and CDR2 YFSETQ. The ends were cut back, 3 bases at V and 1 base at J, with 9 bases in the middle. Scientists ran DNA taken from cultured CD4+ T cells through the Oncomine TCR Beta short-read assay for sequencing. Using its own MiXCR run on the PCR reads, TCRdb lists one record per CDR3 protein. Altogether just under 8,500 distinct CDR3 sequences are present, approximately 70% being singletons, with the ten largest covering more than 35%.

Sequenced sample: CD4+ T cells from blood, cultured in vitro. The sequence came from a human donor who had recovered from COVID-19. V is TRBV5-1 and J is TRBJ2-3; tentatively, D is TRBD1 or TRBD2 (5 bases each). CDR3 amino acids: CASSWVGGTDTQYF. The CDR3 bases are TGCGCCAGCAGCTGGGTGGGGGGCACAGATACGCAGTATTTT.